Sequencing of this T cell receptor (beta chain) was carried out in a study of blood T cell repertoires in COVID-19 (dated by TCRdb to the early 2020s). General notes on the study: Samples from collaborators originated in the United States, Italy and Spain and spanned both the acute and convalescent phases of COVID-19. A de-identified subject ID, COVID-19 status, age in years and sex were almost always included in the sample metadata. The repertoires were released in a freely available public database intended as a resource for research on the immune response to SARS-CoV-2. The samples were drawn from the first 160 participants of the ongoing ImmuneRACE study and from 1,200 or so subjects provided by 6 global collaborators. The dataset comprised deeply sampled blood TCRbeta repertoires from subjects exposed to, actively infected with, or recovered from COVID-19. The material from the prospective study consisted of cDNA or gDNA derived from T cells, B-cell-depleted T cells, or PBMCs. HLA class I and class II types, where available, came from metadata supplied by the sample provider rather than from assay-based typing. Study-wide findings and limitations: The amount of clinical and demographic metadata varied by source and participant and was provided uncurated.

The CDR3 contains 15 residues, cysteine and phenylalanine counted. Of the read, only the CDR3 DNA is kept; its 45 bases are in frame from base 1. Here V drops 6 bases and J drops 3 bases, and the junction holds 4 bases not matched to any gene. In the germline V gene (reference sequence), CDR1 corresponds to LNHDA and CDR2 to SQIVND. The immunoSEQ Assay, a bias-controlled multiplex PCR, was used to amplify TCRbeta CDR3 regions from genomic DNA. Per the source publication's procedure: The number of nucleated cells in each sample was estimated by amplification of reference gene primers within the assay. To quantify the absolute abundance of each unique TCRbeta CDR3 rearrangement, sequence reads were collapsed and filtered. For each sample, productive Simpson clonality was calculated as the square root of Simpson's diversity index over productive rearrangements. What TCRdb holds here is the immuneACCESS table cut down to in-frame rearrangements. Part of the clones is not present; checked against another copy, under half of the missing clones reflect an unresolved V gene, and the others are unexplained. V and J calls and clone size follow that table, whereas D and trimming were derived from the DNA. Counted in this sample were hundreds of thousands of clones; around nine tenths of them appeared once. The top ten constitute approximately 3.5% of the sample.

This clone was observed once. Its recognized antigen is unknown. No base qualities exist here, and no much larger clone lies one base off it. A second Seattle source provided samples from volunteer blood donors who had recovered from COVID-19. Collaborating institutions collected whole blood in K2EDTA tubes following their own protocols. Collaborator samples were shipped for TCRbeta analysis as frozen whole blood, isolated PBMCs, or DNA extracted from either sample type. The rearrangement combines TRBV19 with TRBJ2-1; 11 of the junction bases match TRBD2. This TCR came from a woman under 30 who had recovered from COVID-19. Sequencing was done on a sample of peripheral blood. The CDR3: CASSTTSGVYNEQFF. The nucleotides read TGTGCCAGTAGCACGACTAGCGGGGTCTACAATGAGCAGTTCTTC.